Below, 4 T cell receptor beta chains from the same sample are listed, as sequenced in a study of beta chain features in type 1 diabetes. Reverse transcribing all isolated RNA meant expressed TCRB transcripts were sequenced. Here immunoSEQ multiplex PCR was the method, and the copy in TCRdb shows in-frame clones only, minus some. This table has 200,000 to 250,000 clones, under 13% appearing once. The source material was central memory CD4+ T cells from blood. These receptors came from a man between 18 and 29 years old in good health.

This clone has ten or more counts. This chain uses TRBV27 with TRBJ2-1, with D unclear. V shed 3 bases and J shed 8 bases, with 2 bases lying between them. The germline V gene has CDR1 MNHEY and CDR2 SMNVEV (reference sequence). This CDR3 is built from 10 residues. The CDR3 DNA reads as TGTGCCAGCAGTTTGTATGAGCAGTTCTTC. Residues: CASSLYEQFF.

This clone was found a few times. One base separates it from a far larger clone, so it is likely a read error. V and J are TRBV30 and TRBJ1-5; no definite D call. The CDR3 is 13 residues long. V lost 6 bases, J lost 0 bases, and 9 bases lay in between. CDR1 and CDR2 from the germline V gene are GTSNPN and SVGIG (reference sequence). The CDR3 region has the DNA TGTGCCTGTAGTCGGGGTAGCAATCAGCCCCAGCATTTT. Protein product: CACSRGSNQPQHF.

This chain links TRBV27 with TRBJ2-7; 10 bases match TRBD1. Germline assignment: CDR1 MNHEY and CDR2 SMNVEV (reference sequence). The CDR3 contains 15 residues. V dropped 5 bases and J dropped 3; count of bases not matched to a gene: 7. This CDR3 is CASSPWDRGLYEQYF. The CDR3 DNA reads TGTGCCAGCAGTCCCTGGGACAGGGGACTCTACGAGCAGTACTTC.

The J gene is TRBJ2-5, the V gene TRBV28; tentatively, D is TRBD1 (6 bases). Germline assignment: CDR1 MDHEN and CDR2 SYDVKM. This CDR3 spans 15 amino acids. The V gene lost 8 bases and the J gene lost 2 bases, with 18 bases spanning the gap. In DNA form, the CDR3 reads TGTGCCAGCCGAGGATCCAGGGGCGGACAAGAGACCCAGTACTTC. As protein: CASRGSRGGQETQYF.